This TCR beta chain stems from a study of lymphopenia after photon versus proton radiotherapy. Study-wide results and limits: Survival link was tested only in deceased patients; proton benefit remains a possibility. Proton therapy kept repertoires fairly stable, unlike photons, which gained effector/memory cells.

About this clone: What it binds is unknown.

Assay: immunoSEQ multiplex PCR; the TCRdb copy retains only in-frame clones and omits some. The sample holds roughly 61,000 clones, around 90% seen once. This CDR3 spans 15 amino acids. Per germline, CDR1 SGDLS and CDR2 YYNGEE. Losses at the gene ends were 0 bases for V and 10 bases for J; bases not matched to a gene: 5. The chain has TRBV9 and TRBJ2-1; TRBD2 agrees at 12 bases. This TCR derives from a man at least 80 years old with esophageal cancer. The sample was peripheral blood, taken from a patient treated with proton-based radiotherapy. The CDR3 nucleotides read TGTGCCAGCAGCGTAGCTACGACTAGCGGGGGAGAGCAGTTCTTC. It codes for CASSVATTSGGEQFF.